The 24 T cell receptor beta chains below were found in one sample sequenced in a study of T cell responses to AZD1222 COVID-19 vaccine. Clones were read by immunoSEQ multiplex PCR, and TCRdb kept only the in-frame ones, dropping some. The sample has 180,000 or so clones, around 90% seen once. Material: peripheral blood, obtained 28 days after the second AZD1222 dose. These receptors were collected from an adult who received the AZD1222 COVID-19 vaccine.

The chain uses TRBV5-4 and TRBJ1-4; 7 nucleotides agree with TRBD1. CDR3 length: 14 residues. The ends lost 9 bases at V and 4 bases at J; junction bases unmatched: 9. Germline V gene lookup returns CDR1 SGHNT and CDR2 YYREEE (reference sequence). The CDR3, as DNA: TGTGCCACCCAACAGGGGACGGATAATGAAAAACTGTTTTTT. Translated: CATQQGTDNEKLFF.

The V gene is TRBV19, the J gene TRBJ2-2, with D possibly being TRBD2 (6 bases). Per the germline V gene, CDR1 is LNHDA and CDR2 is SQIVND (reference sequence). The CDR3 covers 12 residues. The germline V and J ends were trimmed by 10 bases and 3 bases, with 9 bases remaining between them. The CDR3 coding sequence is TGTGCCACCGGGACTTACACCGGGGAGCTGTTTTTT. This sequence encodes CATGTYTGELFF.

The chain's CDR3 is CASSQVGWEGAFF. The CDR3 DNA sequence: TGTGCCAGCAGCCAAGTGGGTTGGGAGGGAGCTTTCTTT. The chain is built from TRBV14 and TRBJ1-1, with D uncertain. Per germline, CDR1 SGHDN and CDR2 FVKESK. The CDR3 totals 13 residues. Trimming pared 1 base from V and 10 bases from J, leaving 13 bases between.

The V gene is TRBV7-9, the J gene TRBJ1-1; 10 nucleotides agree with TRBD1. The germline CDR1 and CDR2 sequences are SEHNR and FQNEAQ (reference sequence). Losses at the gene ends were 5 bases for V and 10 bases for J; bases not matched to a gene: 1. This CDR3 has 11 residues. The CDR3 DNA follows: TGTGCCAGCAGCAGGGACAGGGGAGCTTTCTTT. This sequence encodes CASSRDRGAFF.

The chain combines TRBV28 with TRBJ1-5; 8 bases are a match to TRBD1. Germline values: CDR1 MDHEN, CDR2 SYDVKM. This CDR3 comprises 16 residues. V lost 6 bases and J lost 5; bases outside the gene matches: 12. The CDR3, as DNA: TGTGCCAGCAGCTTCCAGGGGGCTGGGGTGTATCAGCCCCAGCATTTT. This sequence encodes CASSFQGAGVYQPQHF.

The chain employs TRBV6-1 and TRBJ1-5; D may be TRBD1 (5 bases). This CDR3 has 14 amino acids. Germline CDR1 is MNHNS and CDR2 is SASEGT. Trimming shortened V by 0 bases and J by 4 bases, and 7 bases separated the two germline ends. The CDR3 DNA follows: TGTGCCAGCAGTGAAGCCAGGGTGAATCAGCCCCAGCATTTT. Translated: CASSEARVNQPQHF.

This sequence joins TRBV18 and TRBJ1-4; possible D gene TRBD1, 5 bases. The CDR3 has 13 residues. The germline gives CDR1 KGHSH, CDR2 LQKENI. V lost 1 base to trimming and J lost 6 bases, with 6 bases between them. CDR3 sequence (DNA): TGTGCCAGCTCACCACAAGGGGATGAAAAACTGTTTTTT. It codes for CASSPQGDEKLFF. The full variable domain, its missing parts supplied by reference TRBV18 and TRBJ1-4, is NAGVMQNPRHLVRRRGQEARLRCSPMKGHSHVYWYRQLPEEGLKFMVYLQKENIIDESGMPKERFSAEFPKEGPSILRIQQVVRGDSAAYFCASSPQGDEKLFFGSGTQLSVL.

This rearrangement joins TRBV10-3 to TRBJ2-2; D unresolved. The V gene's germline CDR1 is ENHRY and CDR2 SYGVKD. V lost 2 bases and J lost 7, with 11 bases in between. The CDR3 has 14 residues. The CDR3, as DNA: TGTGCCATCAGTGAGCTGAACCTGGTCGGGGAGCTGTTTTTT. Its protein is CAISELNLVGELFF.

V gene TRBV19 combines with J gene TRBJ2-7; D not resolved. Trimming stripped 3 bases from V and 0 bases from J, with 9 bases between. The CDR3 totals 14 residues. CDR1 LNHDA and CDR2 SQIVND come from the germline V gene (reference sequence). The CDR3 here is CASSISASSYEQYF. CDR3 in DNA: TGTGCCAGTAGTATCTCGGCCTCCTCCTACGAGCAGTACTTC.

V is TRBV18 and J is TRBJ1-2; D gene ambiguous. Germline CDR1 is KGHSH and CDR2 is LQKENI. The CDR3 has 14 residues. Trimming left V 0 bases short and J 7 bases short, with 12 bases between. The CDR3 reads CASSPPERAGGYTF. CDR3 DNA: TGTGCCAGCTCACCACCGGAAAGGGCTGGTGGCTACACCTTC. The variable domain in full, with the rest retrieved from reference TRBV18 and TRBJ1-2, is NAGVMQNPRHLVRRRGQEARLRCSPMKGHSHVYWYRQLPEEGLKFMVYLQKENIIDESGMPKERFSAEFPKEGPSILRIQQVVRGDSAAYFCASSPPERAGGYTFGSGTRLTVV.

This chain joins TRBV9 and TRBJ1-6, with D maybe TRBD1 (6 bases). CDR1 is SGDLS and CDR2 is YYNGEE in the germline V gene. V lost 0 bases and J lost 10, with 14 bases in between. The CDR3 loop spans 15 amino acids. CDR3 coding DNA: TGTGCCAGCAGCGTAGCAGCAGGGGAGGGATCACCCCTCCACTTT. Translated: CASSVAAGEGSPLHF.

The V and J genes are TRBV28 and TRBJ1-2; 7 nucleotides agree with TRBD1. The CDR3 runs 14 residues. Per the germline V gene, CDR1 is MDHEN and CDR2 is SYDVKM. The V gene end was trimmed by 6 bases and the J gene end by 4 bases; junction bases not matched to a gene: 8. The CDR3 loop is CASRARGAAYGYTF. CDR3 in DNA: TGTGCCAGCAGGGCCAGGGGGGCGGCCTATGGCTACACCTTC.

J is TRBJ2-7 and V is TRBV11-3; 14 bases are shared with TRBD2. Germline assignment: CDR1 SGHNT and CDR2 YENEEA. With 4 bases clipped from V and 5 bases from J, the junction kept 13 bases outside the gene matches. CDR3 length: 18 amino acids. The CDR3 sequence: CASSSSGTSGSLFHEQYF. The DNA for the CDR3 is TGTGCCAGCAGCTCTTCGGGGACTAGCGGGAGCTTGTTCCACGAGCAGTACTTC.

This chain joins TRBV28 and TRBJ1-2, with D uncertain. V was cut by 4 bases and J by 5 bases, with 11 bases left in between. Germline loops: CDR1 MDHEN, CDR2 SYDVKM. The CDR3 sequence is 13 residues long. This chain's CDR3 is CASSYMEEYGYTF. CDR3 in DNA: TGTGCCAGCAGTTACATGGAAGAATATGGCTACACCTTC.

The chain carries TRBV5-6 and TRBJ2-3; 11 nucleotides match TRBD2. There are 17 residues in the CDR3. The germline V gene encodes CDR1 SGHDT and CDR2 YYEEEE. Trimming cost V 1 base and J 2 bases; bases outside gene matches: 6. The CDR3 DNA is TGTGCCAGCAGCTTGACTAGCGGGAGCAAAGACACAGATACGCAGTATTTT. This translates into CASSLTSGSKDTDTQYF.

The V and J genes are TRBV5-4 and TRBJ1-3; a weak D match, TRBD1 (5 bases). Germline V lookup: CDR1 SGHNT, CDR2 YYREEE (reference sequence). The CDR3 is 14 amino acids. Trimming pared 2 bases from V and 4 bases from J, leaving 10 bases between. CDR3 residues: CASSFEGLGNTIYF. For the CDR3, the DNA is TGTGCCAGCAGCTTCGAGGGGCTCGGAAACACCATATATTTT.

V and J are TRBV6-5 and TRBJ2-7; tentatively, D is TRBD1 (6 bases). Per germline, CDR1 MNHEY and CDR2 SVGAGI. Trimming took 7 bases from V and 1 from J, leaving 8 bases between them. The CDR3 loop spans 12 amino acids. Written as DNA, the CDR3 is TGTGCCAGCACTGGACAGTCCTACGAGCAGTACTTC. Protein product: CASTGQSYEQYF.

The chain has TRBV30 and TRBJ1-1; D possibly corresponds to TRBD1 (5 bases). Deletions cut 0 bases from V and 3 bases from J, with 8 bases between. Germline V gene sequence: CDR1 GTSNPN, CDR2 SVGIG (reference sequence). The CDR3 has 13 amino acids. As DNA, the CDR3 is TGTGCCTGGAGTGTTGGAGGGGACACTGAAGCTTTCTTT. Its protein is CAWSVGGDTEAFF.

The gene calls are TRBV12-3 or TRBV12-4 and TRBJ2-2, with a tentative D call TRBD2 (5 bases). This CDR3 is built from 13 residues. The ends were cut back, 6 bases at V and 1 base at J, with 6 bases in the middle. The CDR3 nucleotides read TGTGCCAGCAGCGGGGAGAACACCGGGGAGCTGTTTTTT. Its protein product is CASSGENTGELFF.

This CDR3 is CASSFRGGPNTGELFF. DNA for the CDR3: TGTGCCAGCAGCTTCAGGGGGGGTCCCAACACCGGGGAGCTGTTTTTT. The chain links TRBV7-2 to TRBJ2-2; either TRBD1 or TRBD2 may supply D (7 bases each). CDR1 and CDR2 from the germline V gene are SGHTA and FQGNSA. This CDR3 spans 16 amino acids. Trimming took off 3 bases at V and 2 bases at J, with 13 bases between the two ends.

The rearrangement joins TRBV3-1 (or the pseudogene TRBV3-2) to TRBJ1-1; weak D call: TRBD1 (5 bases). In germline, CDR1 is LGHDT, CDR2 YNNKEL (reference sequence). The CDR3 runs to 17 residues. Between the trimmed V and J ends, which lost 1 base and 5 bases, there was a span of 20 bases. CDR3 sequence: CASSQVYSRRRGTEAFF. The CDR3 DNA reads TGTGCCAGCAGCCAAGTCTATTCGCGGAGAAGGGGAACTGAAGCTTTCTTT.

About this clone: At the DNA level, this CDR3 is encoded by other sequences in the same sample as well. V is TRBV4-1 and J is TRBJ1-2; a possible D gene is TRBD1 (5 bases). Germline V gene data show CDR1 as MGHRA and CDR2 as YSYEKL. V shed 1 base and J shed 2 bases, with 5 bases lying between them. The CDR3 is made up of 13 amino acids. The CDR3 nucleotides read TGCGCCAGCAGCCAAGGGACAAACTATGGCTACACCTTC. Amino acid sequence: CASSQGTNYGYTF.

This clone was seen a single time. This rearrangement joins TRBV7-3 to TRBJ2-3; D possibly uses TRBD1 or TRBD2 (5 bases each). The CDR3 totals 12 residues. CDR1 SGHTA and CDR2 FQGTGA come from the germline V gene. Trimming took off 2 bases at V and 10 bases at J, with 10 bases between the two ends. CDR3 amino acids: CASSLGTGAQYF. DNA for the CDR3: TGTGCCAGCAGCTTAGGGACCGGAGCGCAGTATTTT.

J is TRBJ1-1 and V is TRBV28; no reliable D call. Germline CDR1 reads MDHEN; CDR2 reads SYDVKM. The CDR3 contains 14 residues. Trimming stripped 4 bases from V and 5 bases from J, with 14 bases between. CDR3 protein: CASSYSTWGTEAFF. The CDR3 DNA reads TGTGCCAGCAGTTACTCCACTTGGGGAACTGAAGCTTTCTTT.